This entry lists 11 T cell receptor beta chains sequenced from one sample in a study of graft-versus-host responses after intestinal transplantation. Repertoires were generated with immunoSEQ multiplex PCR, while TCRdb's copy carries only in-frame clones and drops some. Counted here are around 43,000 clones, over 75% occurring once; the ten biggest clones make up about 4.4%. Sequenced here: PBMCs, sampled 524 days after transplant. The receptor source for this set is a human patient who received an intestinal transplant, so some T cells may come from the graft donor.

As regards this clone: The junction does not match germline at one end; this may be a read error. This chain connects TRBV5-1 to TRBJ2-7, with 8 bases that match TRBD1. Germline CDR1 SGHRS, CDR2 YFSETQ. This CDR3 comprises 14 residues. This chain's CDR3 is CASNTRTGIYEQYF. The CDR3 DNA follows: TGTGCCAGCAACACTAGGACAGGGATATACGAGCAGTACTTC.

The rearrangement joins TRBV6-1 to TRBJ1-5; D may be TRBD1 (5 bases). CDR1 MNHNS and CDR2 SASEGT come from the germline V gene. The CDR3 is 12 residues long. V gave up 7 bases and J gave up 1 base, with 5 bases separating them. DNA of the CDR3: TGTGCCAGCACAGGGAGCAATCAGCCCCAGCATTTT. Protein: CASTGSNQPQHF.

The chain is built from TRBV6-5 and TRBJ2-7; D perhaps matches TRBD2 (5 bases). In germline, CDR1 is MNHEY, CDR2 SVGAGI. Trimming shortened V by 2 bases and J by 2 bases, and 10 bases separated the two germline ends. This CDR3 spans 14 amino acids. In nucleotides, the CDR3 is TGTGCCAGCAGTTACGCGGACGGGACCTACGAGCAGTACTTC. This gives the protein CASSYADGTYEQYF.

This rearrangement joins TRBV27 to TRBJ1-4; the D gene is possibly TRBD1 (6 bases). This CDR3 spans 12 amino acids. Germline V gene data show CDR1 as MNHEY and CDR2 as SMNVEV (reference sequence). The V end was cut by 7 bases, the J end by 7 bases, with 10 bases between. Here the CDR3 DNA reads TGTGCCAGCAAGGAGGGGGGTGAAAAACTGTTTTTT. It encodes CASKEGGEKLFF. Full variable domain (outside the CDR3, taken from reference TRBV27 and TRBJ1-4): EAQVTQNPRYLITVTGKKLTVTCSQNMNHEYMSWYRQDPGLGLRQIYYSMNVEVTDKGDVPEGYKVSRKEKRNFPLILESPSPNQTSLYFCASKEGGEKLFFGSGTQLSVL.

The genes are TRBV7-9 and TRBJ2-7, with TRBD1 identical over 10 bases. The CDR3 totals 16 residues. Germline V lookup: CDR1 SEHNR, CDR2 FQNEAQ (reference sequence). With 5 bases clipped from V and 1 base from J, the junction kept 8 bases outside the gene matches. The CDR3 protein is CASSDRDRGKSYEQYF. The CDR3 region has the DNA TGTGCCAGCAGCGACCGGGACAGGGGAAAGTCCTACGAGCAGTACTTC.

The gene calls are TRBV6-6 and TRBJ1-1; TRBD1 aligns across 8 bases. Germline V CDR1 and CDR2: MNHNY, SVGAGI (reference sequence). The ends lost 4 bases at V and 7 bases at J; junction bases unmatched: 5. The CDR3 runs to 13 residues. The CDR3 region has the DNA TGTGCCAGCAGTTCCCCCGGGACAGGTGAAGCTTTCTTT. The encoded protein is CASSSPGTGEAFF.

The V and J genes are TRBV28 and TRBJ1-1; the match to TRBD1 covers 7 bases. Trimming removed 10 bases from V and 8 bases from J; junction bases left unmatched: 10. Germline CDR1 is MDHEN and CDR2 is SYDVKM. The CDR3 is made up of 12 amino acids. The CDR3 protein is CATKQGPREAFF. The DNA for the CDR3 is TGTGCCACCAAACAGGGGCCGAGGGAAGCTTTCTTT.

V and J are TRBV29-1 and TRBJ2-5, with TRBD1 matching 9 bases. Trimming cost V 4 bases and J 5 bases; bases outside gene matches: 5. Germline lookup yields CDR1 SQVTM and CDR2 ANQGSEA. The CDR3 is 13 residues long. The CDR3 DNA is TGCAGCGTTGTTACAGGGGGCAGGGAGACCCAGTACTTC. Amino acids: CSVVTGGRETQYF.

The chain is built from TRBV9 and TRBJ2-3; TRBD2 matches at 7 bases. The CDR3 has 16 residues. Trimming removed 0 bases from V and 6 bases from J; junction bases left unmatched: 10. Germline V gives CDR1 SGDLS, CDR2 YYNGEE. This CDR3 reads CASSVGNGRAGDTQYF. As DNA, the CDR3 is TGTGCCAGCAGCGTAGGTAATGGGAGGGCCGGGGATACGCAGTATTTT.

The J gene is TRBJ1-2, the V gene TRBV9; the D gene is possibly TRBD1 (5 bases). V lost 3 bases to trimming and J lost 1 base, with 10 bases between them. The CDR3 extends over 14 amino acids. Germline values: CDR1 SGDLS, CDR2 YYNGEE. CDR3 amino acids: CASSARQLNYGYTF. CDR3 nucleotides: TGTGCCAGCAGCGCCCGACAGCTTAACTATGGCTACACCTTC.

This chain uses TRBV28 with TRBJ1-5; unclear D gene. The CDR3 spans 13 residues. V lost 5 bases, J lost 3 bases, and 8 bases lay in between. In germline, CDR1 is MDHEN, CDR2 SYDVKM. CDR3 in amino acids: CASSPRLNQPQHF. The DNA for the CDR3 is TGTGCCAGCAGTCCTCGCCTCAATCAGCCCCAGCATTTT.